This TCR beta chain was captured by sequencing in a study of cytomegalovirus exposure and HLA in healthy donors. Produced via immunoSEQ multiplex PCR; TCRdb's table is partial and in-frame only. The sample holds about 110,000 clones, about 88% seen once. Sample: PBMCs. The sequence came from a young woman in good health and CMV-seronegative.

The DNA for the CDR3 is TGTGCCAGTAGTTCTACGGGACAGGGGGCCTACGAGCAGTACTTC. Amino acid sequence: CASSSTGQGAYEQYF. The rearrangement joins TRBV19 to TRBJ2-7; 11 bases align to TRBD1. V was clipped by 5 bases and J by 2 bases; unmatched bases: 5. The CDR3 loop spans 15 amino acids. Germline values: CDR1 LNHDA, CDR2 SQIVND (reference sequence).